This T cell receptor beta chain was captured by sequencing in a study of T cell clusters in autoimmune cytopenias. Overall study findings and caveats: TRB repertoire shifts in secondary cytopenia and chronic lymphocytic leukemia mostly reflected lymphoma, not autoimmunity.

This CDR3 has 18 amino acids. Germline lookup yields CDR1 MNHEY and CDR2 SVGAGI. TRB rearrangements were amplified by touch-down multiplex PCR with mixed TRB-A/B primers. Following a re-call of the multiplex PCR reads, TCRdb has one entry per CDR3 protein and lacks DNA. The table lists thousands of distinct CDR3 sequences, with 55% to 60% in the top ten. Roughly 40,000 genome equivalents of blood DNA were amplified for TRB. Considering frequency, this clonotype is medium-sized (0.01 to 0.1%). The antigen remains undetermined. The same data also went into a second study, on T cell repertoires in aging, cancer and after chemotherapy.

Sequenced: peripheral blood. The chain employs TRBV6-5 and TRBJ2-2; TCRdb designates TRBD1, a call that cannot be tested without DNA. This TCR was recovered from a human donor with an autoimmune cytopenia or autoimmune hepatitis (not recorded which). CDR3 residues: CASSYFRDQHYYTGELFF.